Below, 19 T cell receptor beta chains from the same sample are listed, as sequenced in a study of T cells in Graves' hyperthyroidism and ophthalmopathy. The TCR beta CDR3 regions underwent amplification using RNA transcripts as the source. TCR CDR3 underwent first-round RT-PCR with the HTBI primer set. One entry per CDR3 protein, called by TCRdb with MiXCR from the multiplex PCR reads. The sample shows some 370,000 distinct CDR3 sequences, about an eighth of them seen only once. Sequencing was carried out using blood. The receptors were sampled from a man aged 45-65 years with Graves' ophthalmopathy.

The rearrangement links TRBV20-1 to TRBJ2-7; the D is unclear. Germline assignment: CDR1 DFQATT and CDR2 SNEGSKA (reference sequence). Between the trimmed V and J ends, which lost 0 bases and 4 bases, there was a span of 13 bases. The CDR3 covers 14 residues. The CDR3 region is CSAREGLIPYEQYF. CDR3 in DNA: TGCAGTGCTAGAGAGGGCCTTATCCCATACGAGCAGTACTTC.

This clonotype was recorded many times. The V and J genes are TRBV7-8 and TRBJ1-2; D may be TRBD1 (6 bases). The CDR3 extends over 16 amino acids. Germline lookup yields CDR1 SGHVS and CDR2 FQNEAQ. V lost 5 bases to trimming and J lost 5 bases, with 21 bases between them. This CDR3 is CASSIVQGRLTYGYTF. The CDR3 nucleotides are TGTGCCAGCAGCATCGTGCAGGGGAGGTTAACTTATGGCTACACCTTC.

This clonotype was observed once. V and J are TRBV6-2 or TRBV6-3 and TRBJ2-1; D unclear. Germline CDR1 reads MNHEY; CDR2 reads SVGEGT. This CDR3 is 12 amino acids long. V gave up 6 bases and J gave up 11 bases, with 14 bases separating them. CDR3 bases: TGTGCCAGCAGCGTGGACCGGGTCCAGCAGTTCTTC. It is translated as CASSVDRVQQFF.

This clonotype was counted only a few times. The CDR3 reads CASSLAAGLKDTQYF. CDR3 nucleotide sequence: TGTGCCAGCAGCTTAGCAGCGGGATTGAAAGATACGCAGTATTTT. J is TRBJ2-3 and V is TRBV7-9, with TRBD2 identical over 7 bases. CDR3 length equals 15 residues. CDR1 SEHNR and CDR2 FQNEAQ come from the germline V gene (reference sequence). V shed 0 bases, J shed 5 bases, and the junction held 5 bases outside the gene matches. The full variable domain, in which reference TRBV7-9 and TRBJ2-3 provide the parts outside the CDR3, is DTGVSQNPRHKITKRGQNVTFRCDPISEHNRLYWYRQTLGQGPEFLTYFQNEAQLEKSRLLSDRFSAERPKGSFSTLEIQRTEQGDSAMYLCASSLAAGLKDTQYFGPGTRLTVL.

The table lists this clonotype with many counts. V and J are TRBV7-8 and TRBJ2-1; 10 nucleotides line up with TRBD2. Germline-derived CDR1 and CDR2 are SGHVS and FQNEAQ. The CDR3 contains 16 residues. Losses at the gene ends were 5 bases for V and 8 bases for J; bases not matched to a gene: 12. The CDR3 DNA reads TGTGCCAGCAGCGCACTAGCGGGACCTTGGGGTGATGAGCAGTTCTTC. This translates into CASSALAGPWGDEQFF.

V is TRBV9 and J is TRBJ1-2, with D possibly matching TRBD1 (6 bases). CDR1 is SGDLS, CDR2 YYNGEE, per germline. CDR3 length: 13 amino acids. V was trimmed by 0 bases and J by 7 bases, leaving 10 bases between them. DNA of the CDR3: TGTGCCAGCAGCGTAGCCCCCAGGGGTGGCTACACCTTC. This encodes CASSVAPRGGYTF.

This clonotype was counted only a few times. A single base separates this from a much larger clone, so it may be a read error. This sequence joins TRBV7-2 and TRBJ1-1; 7 nucleotides line up with TRBD1. V lost 5 bases and J lost 3; bases outside the gene matches: 6. Germline values: CDR1 SGHTA, CDR2 FQGNSA. The CDR3 runs to 14 residues. The CDR3 here is CASSGEGTDTEAFF. In nucleotides, the CDR3 is TGTGCCAGCAGCGGGGAGGGGACAGACACTGAAGCTTTCTTT.

This clonotype was observed many times. The genes are TRBV5-1 and TRBJ2-3; unclear D gene. Germline V gene lookup returns CDR1 SGHRS and CDR2 YFSETQ. V lost 4 bases to trimming and J lost 5 bases, with 14 bases between them. This CDR3 is 14 amino acids long. The CDR3 region has the DNA TGCGCCAGCAGCGGTCGTACGGTAGGAGATACGCAGTATTTT. It codes for CASSGRTVGDTQYF.

This clonotype was seen many times. The chain links TRBV14 to TRBJ2-1; D is perhaps TRBD1 (6 bases). The CDR3 sequence is 14 residues long. Germline assignment: CDR1 SGHDN and CDR2 FVKESK. V was trimmed by 2 bases and J by 9 bases, leaving 14 bases between them. For the CDR3, the DNA is TGTGCCAGCAGCCAACAAAACAGGGTTGGTGAGCAGTTCTTC. This encodes CASSQQNRVGEQFF.

This clonotype has ten or more counts. CDR3 sequence (DNA): TGTGCCAGCAGCCTAATGGGACTTCATGAGCAGTTCTTC. Amino acids: CASSLMGLHEQFF. This chain connects TRBV13 to TRBJ2-1; tentative D call: TRBD2 (6 bases). The V and J ends lost 5 bases and 8 bases respectively, with 13 bases between them. Looked up from germline, CDR1 is PRHDT and CDR2 is FYEKMQ (reference sequence). The CDR3 contains 13 residues.

The V and J genes are TRBV19 and TRBJ1-2, with 9 bases fitting TRBD1. Germline values: CDR1 LNHDA, CDR2 SQIVND (reference sequence). V lost 3 bases and J lost 7; bases outside the gene matches: 6. This CDR3 region has 14 residues. This CDR3 reads CASSMGQGYRGYTF. The CDR3 DNA reads as TGTGCCAGTAGTATGGGACAGGGCTACCGTGGCTACACCTTC.

This clonotype was detected only a few times. The chain combines TRBV3-1 with TRBJ2-1; D possibly matches TRBD1 or TRBD2 (6 bases each). Trimming stripped 1 base from V and 9 bases from J, with 10 bases between. Germline V gives CDR1 LGHDT, CDR2 YNNKEL (reference sequence). The CDR3 runs to 13 residues. As DNA, the CDR3 is TGTGCCAGCAGCCAAGGGGGGGCGTCTGAGCAGTTCTTC. Translating gives CASSQGGASEQFF.

Many counts were recorded for this clonotype. The rearrangement links TRBV12-3 or TRBV12-4 to TRBJ2-1; 12 bases are shared with TRBD1. This CDR3 is built from 19 residues. Trimming at V came to 6 bases and at J to 6 bases, leaving 18 bases not matched to a gene. CDR3 region: CASSRIGTGGLSNRNEQFF. The CDR3 bases are TGTGCCAGCAGCAGGATCGGGACAGGGGGCTTAAGTAACCGCAATGAGCAGTTCTTC.

This clonotype came up many times. CDR3 nucleotide sequence: TGTGCCAGCAGTTTAAGTACTGAAGCTTTCTTT. This translates into CASSLSTEAFF. The J gene is TRBJ1-1, the V gene TRBV12-3 or TRBV12-4; D remains unclear. V shed 2 bases and J shed 5 bases, with 3 bases lying between them. The CDR3 length is 11 residues.

This clonotype was seen only a few times. The junction differs from germline at one of its ends, possibly a read error. CDR3 region: CASSEDSSRTKDIQYF. As DNA, the CDR3 is TGTGCCAGCAGTGAGGACTCCTCACGTACCAAAGACATTCAGTACTTC. The chain carries TRBV6-1 and TRBJ2-4, with D possibly TRBD2 on 5 matching bases. Per the germline V gene, CDR1 is MNHNS and CDR2 is SASEGT. The CDR3 has 16 residues.

This clonotype has just a few counts. The V call is TRBV27, the J call TRBJ2-1; D unclear. Germline CDR1 is MNHEY and CDR2 is SMNVEV (reference sequence). V lost 4 bases and J lost 5, with 12 bases in between. This CDR3 is built from 14 residues. CDR3 loop: CASSYGRRHNEQFF. The CDR3 DNA is TGTGCCAGCAGTTACGGAAGACGACACAATGAGCAGTTCTTC.

This clonotype was seen a few times. The chain recombines TRBV28 with TRBJ2-7; D gene uncertain. Trimming cost V 5 bases and J 3 bases, with 8 bases left between them. CDR1 MDHEN and CDR2 SYDVKM come from the germline V gene. This CDR3 has 12 amino acids. The CDR3 loop is CASSEKRYEQYF. The CDR3 DNA is TGTGCCAGCAGTGAGAAGCGCTACGAGCAGTACTTC.

The table lists this clonotype with many counts. The chain combines TRBV6-1 with TRBJ2-3, with D maybe TRBD1 (5 bases). The V end lost 3 bases, the J end lost 4 bases, and 5 bases lay between the germline ends. CDR1 is MNHNS, CDR2 SASEGT, per germline. CDR3 size: 12 residues. The DNA of the CDR3 is TGTGCCAGCAGTGACAGGGCAGATACGCAGTATTTT. Its protein product is CASSDRADTQYF.

This clonotype was counted at least ten times. For the CDR3, the DNA is TGTGCCAGCAGTTTACGAGGGACTAACCAAGAGACCCAGTACTTC. Translating it yields CASSLRGTNQETQYF. The V call is TRBV27, the J call TRBJ2-5, with 7 bases matching TRBD2. The CDR3 covers 15 residues. In germline, CDR1 is MNHEY, CDR2 SMNVEV (reference sequence). The V and J ends lost 2 bases and 0 bases, in that order; junction bases with no gene match: 3.